These T cell receptor beta chains were read from a single sample in a study of shared clonotypes between healthy human individuals. Assay: immunoSEQ multiplex PCR; the TCRdb copy retains only in-frame clones and omits some. Of about half a million clones in the sample, approximately 82% were seen once. Material for sequencing was PBMCs. The receptors come from a woman in her thirties or forties in good health. Some clones in this sample may be carry-over from other donors' samples. CDR3s include the opening cysteine and the closing phenylalanine or tryptophan. Each record gives: CDR3 DNA, CDR3 protein, V gene, J gene, D gene, clone size. D genes are given only for firm matches. A row's size may be missing; if present it is once, few, many or a size class.

DNA: TGTGCCAGCAGCTCACGCACCGGGACAGGGGGCTCCGGCTACACCTTC
CDR3: CASSSRTGTGGSGYTF
V: TRBV7-8
J: TRBJ1-2
D: TRBD1
size: -

DNA: TGCAGCGTTCGATCCGGGACAGGGGAAAAGGAGCAGTTCTTC
CDR3: CSVRSGTGEKEQFF
V: TRBV29-1
J: TRBJ2-1
D: TRBD1
size: once

DNA: TGTGCCAGCAGGGGGGACAGGGGGCCCAACAATGAGCAGTTCTTC
CDR3: CASRGDRGPNNEQFF
V: TRBV2
J: TRBJ2-1
D: TRBD1
size: -

DNA: TGTGCCAGCAGCACCGGTCCCTCCTTCGACGATGAAAAACTGTTTTTT
CDR3: CASSTGPSFDDEKLFF
V: TRBV9
J: TRBJ1-4
D: -
size: -

DNA: TGTGCCAGCAGCGCCCGTGGGGGGGTGGATCTCACTGAAGCTTTCTTT
CDR3: CASSARGGVDLTEAFF
V: TRBV5-5
J: TRBJ1-1
D: -
size: -

DNA: TGTGCTAGTGGTTTGGAAGCCGCGCTTTGGAGCACCGGGGAGCTGTTTTTT
CDR3: CASGLEAALWSTGELFF
V: TRBV12-5
J: TRBJ2-2
D: -
size: -

DNA: TGTGCCAGCAGTTCCCGGGGGGTCACAGATACGCAGTATTTT
CDR3: CASSSRGVTDTQYF
V: TRBV6-5
J: TRBJ2-3
D: TRBD2
size: -

DNA: TGTGCCAGCAGCTTTAACAGGGGCTCGGGAACTGAAGCTTTCTTT
CDR3: CASSFNRGSGTEAFF
V: TRBV11-2
J: TRBJ1-1
D: TRBD1
size: -

DNA: TGTGCCAGCAGCCACGGTTTGATAGCGGGAGTGGTCGAGCAGTACTTC
CDR3: CASSHGLIAGVVEQYF
V: TRBV7-2
J: TRBJ2-7
D: TRBD2
size: -

DNA: TGTGCCAGCAGTTTATACGGGGGGCGGAACACTGAAGCTTTCTTT
CDR3: CASSLYGGRNTEAFF
V: TRBV28
J: TRBJ1-1
D: -
size: -

DNA: TGCGCCAGCAGCCAAGATCCAAGGACGGGGAATGAAAAACTGTTTTTT
CDR3: CASSQDPRTGNEKLFF
V: TRBV4-1
J: TRBJ1-4
D: -
size: few

DNA: TGTGCCTGGCAGGTCAGCTCTGGAAACACCATATATTTT
CDR3: CAWQVSSGNTIYF
V: TRBV30
J: TRBJ1-3
D: -
size: -

DNA: TGTGCCAGCAGCGAGGGACCCTGGGAGACCCAGTACTTC
CDR3: CASSEGPWETQYF
V: TRBV7-6
J: TRBJ2-5
D: -
size: -

DNA: TGTGCCAGCAGCTGGACAGGGCCCCAAGAGACCCAGTACTTC
CDR3: CASSWTGPQETQYF
V: TRBV5-4
J: TRBJ2-5
D: TRBD1
size: -

DNA: TGCAGCCACACTAGCGGGAGAACCCCCTACGAGCAGTACTTC
CDR3: CSHTSGRTPYEQYF
V: TRBV29-1
J: TRBJ2-7
D: TRBD2
size: -

DNA: TGTGCCAGCAGCTTAAGAGGTATGTCTTTCTCCTACAATGAGCAGTTCTTC
CDR3: CASSLRGMSFSYNEQFF
V: TRBV7-2
J: TRBJ2-1
D: -
size: -

DNA: TGTGCCAGCAGCGTAGCAGGTCGGGCTAATCTATGGAATGAGCAGTTCTTC
CDR3: CASSVAGRANLWNEQFF
V: TRBV9
J: TRBJ2-1
D: -
size: -

DNA: TGTGCCAGCAGCCGCGGGAGCTACGAGCAGTACTTC
CDR3: CASSRGSYEQYF
V: TRBV7-2
J: TRBJ2-7
D: TRBD2
size: -

DNA: TGTGCCAGCAGTGGAGGGGGGATGGTGCAGTACTTC
CDR3: CASSGGGMVQYF
V: TRBV10-3
J: TRBJ2-7
D: -
size: once

DNA: TGCGCCAGCAGCTGGGGACAGGGGACCTACAATGAGCAGTTCTTC
CDR3: CASSWGQGTYNEQFF
V: TRBV5-1
J: TRBJ2-1
D: TRBD1
size: -

DNA: TGCGCCAGCAGCGCGGGGGGAGGAACCTACAATGAGCAGTTCTTC
CDR3: CASSAGGGTYNEQFF
V: TRBV4-1
J: TRBJ2-1
D: TRBD2
size: -

DNA: TGCGCCAGCTCCCCGGCGCGGGGCGGCCAGCACGAGCAGTACTTC
CDR3: CASSPARGGQHEQYF
V: TRBV10-1
J: TRBJ2-7
D: -
size: -